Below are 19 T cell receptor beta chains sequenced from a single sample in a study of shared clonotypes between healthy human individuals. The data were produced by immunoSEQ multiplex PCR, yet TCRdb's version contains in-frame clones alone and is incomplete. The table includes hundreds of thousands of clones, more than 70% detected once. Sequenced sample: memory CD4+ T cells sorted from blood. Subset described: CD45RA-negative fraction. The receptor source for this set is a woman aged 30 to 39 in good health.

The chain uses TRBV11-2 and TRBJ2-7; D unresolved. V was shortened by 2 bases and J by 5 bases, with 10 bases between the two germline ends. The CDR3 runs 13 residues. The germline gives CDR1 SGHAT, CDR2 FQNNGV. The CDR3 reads CASSLTRFDEQYF. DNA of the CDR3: TGTGCCAGCAGCTTAACGAGGTTCGACGAGCAGTACTTC.

In DNA form, the CDR3 reads TGTGCCAGCAGTTCCTCGGGGGGCACTGGAAACACCATATATTTT. Protein product: CASSSSGGTGNTIYF. The chain links TRBV28 to TRBJ1-3, with TRBD1 as a possible D gene (6 bases). The V gene's germline CDR1 is MDHEN and CDR2 SYDVKM. V was shortened by 4 bases and J by 2 bases, with 12 bases between the two germline ends. The length of the CDR3 is 15 residues.

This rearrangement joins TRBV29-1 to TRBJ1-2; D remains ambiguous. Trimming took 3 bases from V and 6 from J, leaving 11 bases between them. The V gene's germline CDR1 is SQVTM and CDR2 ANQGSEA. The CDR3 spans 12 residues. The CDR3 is CSVDRRTHGYTF. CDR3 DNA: TGCAGCGTTGACCGCCGGACTCATGGCTACACCTTC. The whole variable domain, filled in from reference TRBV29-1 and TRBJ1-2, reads SAVISQKPSRDICQRGTSLTIQCQVDSQVTMMFWYRQQPGQSLTLIATANQGSEATYESGFVIDKFPISRPNLTFSTLTVSNMSPEDSSIYLCSVDRRTHGYTFGSGTRLTVV.

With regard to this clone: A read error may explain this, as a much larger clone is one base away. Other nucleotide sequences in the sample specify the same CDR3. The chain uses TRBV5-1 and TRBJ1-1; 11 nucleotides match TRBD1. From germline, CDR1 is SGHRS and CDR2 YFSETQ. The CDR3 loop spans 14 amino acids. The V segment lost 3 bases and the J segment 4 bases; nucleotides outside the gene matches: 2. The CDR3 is CASSSGTGGTEAFF. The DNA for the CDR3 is TGCGCCAGCAGCTCAGGGACAGGGGGCACTGAAGCTTTCTTT.

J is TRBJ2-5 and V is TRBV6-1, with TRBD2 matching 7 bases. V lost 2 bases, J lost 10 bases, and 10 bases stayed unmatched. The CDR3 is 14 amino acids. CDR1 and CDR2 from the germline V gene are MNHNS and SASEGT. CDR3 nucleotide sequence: TGTGCCAGCAGTGAATCCCTAGCCTGGGGGGGCCAGTACTTC. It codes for CASSESLAWGGQYF.

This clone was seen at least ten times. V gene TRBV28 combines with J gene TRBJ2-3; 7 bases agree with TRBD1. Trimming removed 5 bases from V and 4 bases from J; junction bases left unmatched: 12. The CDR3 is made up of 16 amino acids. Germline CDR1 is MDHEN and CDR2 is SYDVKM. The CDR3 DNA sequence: TGTGCCAGCAGTAGGTTCCTGACAGGGACGGCAGATACGCAGTATTTT. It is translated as CASSRFLTGTADTQYF.

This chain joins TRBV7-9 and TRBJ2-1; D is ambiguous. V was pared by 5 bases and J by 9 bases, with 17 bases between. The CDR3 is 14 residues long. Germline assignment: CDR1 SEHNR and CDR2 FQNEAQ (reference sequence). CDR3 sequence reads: CASSQEKVRGEQFF. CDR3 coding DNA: TGTGCCAGCAGCCAAGAGAAGGTTCGAGGTGAGCAGTTCTTC.

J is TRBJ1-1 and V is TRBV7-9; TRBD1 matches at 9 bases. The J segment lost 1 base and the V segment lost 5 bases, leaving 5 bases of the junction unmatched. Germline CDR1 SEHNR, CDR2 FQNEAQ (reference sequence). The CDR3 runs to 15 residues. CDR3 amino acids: CASSLGQGTNTEAFF. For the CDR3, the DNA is TGTGCCAGCAGCCTGGGACAGGGAACGAACACTGAAGCTTTCTTT.

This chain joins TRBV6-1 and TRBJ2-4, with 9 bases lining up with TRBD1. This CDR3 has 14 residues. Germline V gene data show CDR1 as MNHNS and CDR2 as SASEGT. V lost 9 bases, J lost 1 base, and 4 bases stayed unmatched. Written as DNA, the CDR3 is TGTGCCAGTGACAGGGGGATGGCCAAAAACATTCAGTACTTC. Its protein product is CASDRGMAKNIQYF.

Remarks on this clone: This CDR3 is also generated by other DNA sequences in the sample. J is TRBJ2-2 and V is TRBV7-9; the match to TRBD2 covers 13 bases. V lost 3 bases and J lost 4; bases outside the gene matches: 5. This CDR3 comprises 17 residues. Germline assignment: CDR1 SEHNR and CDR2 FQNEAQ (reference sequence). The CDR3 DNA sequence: TGTGCCAGCAGCTTCAGGACTAGCGGGAGTGGCACCGGGGAGCTGTTTTTT. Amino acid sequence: CASSFRTSGSGTGELFF. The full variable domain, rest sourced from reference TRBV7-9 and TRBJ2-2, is DTGVSQNPRHKITKRGQNVTFRCDPISEHNRLYWYRQTLGQGPEFLTYFQNEAQLEKSRLLSDRFSAERPKGSFSTLEIQRTEQGDSAMYLCASSFRTSGSGTGELFFGEGSRLTVL.

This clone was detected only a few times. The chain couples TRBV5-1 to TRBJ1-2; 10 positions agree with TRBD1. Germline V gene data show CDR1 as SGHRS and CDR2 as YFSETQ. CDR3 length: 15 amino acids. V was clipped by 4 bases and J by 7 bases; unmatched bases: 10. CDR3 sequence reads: CASSRDRGPLSGYTF. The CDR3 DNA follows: TGCGCCAGCAGCCGGGACAGGGGACCCCTTAGTGGCTACACCTTC.

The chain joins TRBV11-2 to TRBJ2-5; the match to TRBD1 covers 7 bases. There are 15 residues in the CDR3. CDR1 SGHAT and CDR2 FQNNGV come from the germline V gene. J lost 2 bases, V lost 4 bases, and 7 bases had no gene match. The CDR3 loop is CASSSLRGQQETQYF. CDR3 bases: TGTGCCAGCAGCTCATTAAGGGGACAGCAAGAGACCCAGTACTTC.

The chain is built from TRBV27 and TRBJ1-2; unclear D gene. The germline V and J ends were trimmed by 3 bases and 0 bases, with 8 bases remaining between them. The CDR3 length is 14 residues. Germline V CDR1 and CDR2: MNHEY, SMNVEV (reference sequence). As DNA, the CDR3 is TGTGCCAGCAGTTTGACGCCAACTAACTATGGCTACACCTTC. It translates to CASSLTPTNYGYTF.

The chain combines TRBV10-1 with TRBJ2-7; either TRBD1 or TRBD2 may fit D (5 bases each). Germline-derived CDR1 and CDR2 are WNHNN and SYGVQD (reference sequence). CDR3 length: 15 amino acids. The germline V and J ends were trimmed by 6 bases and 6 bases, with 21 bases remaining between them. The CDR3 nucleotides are TGCGCCAGCAGCCATGGGACGGTACCTTTGGGCGAGCAGTACTTC. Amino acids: CASSHGTVPLGEQYF.

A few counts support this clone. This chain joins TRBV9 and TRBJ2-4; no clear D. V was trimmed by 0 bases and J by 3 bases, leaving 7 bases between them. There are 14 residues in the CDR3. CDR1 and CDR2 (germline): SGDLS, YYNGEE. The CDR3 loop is CASSVGQLKNIQYF. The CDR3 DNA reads TGTGCCAGCAGCGTAGGGCAGCTCAAAAACATTCAGTACTTC. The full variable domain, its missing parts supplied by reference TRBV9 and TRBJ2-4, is DSGVTQTPKHLITATGQRVTLRCSPRSGDLSVYWYQQSLDQGLQFLIQYYNGEERAKGNILERFSAQQFPDLHSELNLSSLELGDSALYFCASSVGQLKNIQYFGAGTRLSVL.

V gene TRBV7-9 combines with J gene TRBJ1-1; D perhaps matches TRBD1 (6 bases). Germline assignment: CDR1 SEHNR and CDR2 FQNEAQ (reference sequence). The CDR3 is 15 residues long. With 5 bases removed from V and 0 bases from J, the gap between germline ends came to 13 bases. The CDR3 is CASSQGRGMNTEAFF. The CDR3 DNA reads TGTGCCAGCAGCCAGGGGCGTGGCATGAACACTGAAGCTTTCTTT.

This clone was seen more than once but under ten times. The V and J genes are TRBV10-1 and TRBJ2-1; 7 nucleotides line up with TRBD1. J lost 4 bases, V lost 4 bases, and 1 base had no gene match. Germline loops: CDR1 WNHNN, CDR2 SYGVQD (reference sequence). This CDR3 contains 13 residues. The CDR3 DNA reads TGCGCCAGCAGTGGACAGGGTTACAATGAGCAGTTCTTC. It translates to CASSGQGYNEQFF.

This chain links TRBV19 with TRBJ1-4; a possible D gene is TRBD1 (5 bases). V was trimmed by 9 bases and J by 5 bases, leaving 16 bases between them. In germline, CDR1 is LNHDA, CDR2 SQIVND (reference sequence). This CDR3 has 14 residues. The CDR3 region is CASTTGTVNEKLFF. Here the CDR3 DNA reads TGTGCCAGCACAACCGGGACGGTGAATGAAAAACTGTTTTTT.

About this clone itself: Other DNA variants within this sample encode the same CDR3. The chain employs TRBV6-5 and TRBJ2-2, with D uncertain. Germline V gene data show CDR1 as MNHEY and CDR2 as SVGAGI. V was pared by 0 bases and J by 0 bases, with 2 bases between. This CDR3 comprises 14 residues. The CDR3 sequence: CASSYSSNTGELFF. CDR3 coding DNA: TGTGCCAGCAGTTACTCCTCGAACACCGGGGAGCTGTTTTTT.